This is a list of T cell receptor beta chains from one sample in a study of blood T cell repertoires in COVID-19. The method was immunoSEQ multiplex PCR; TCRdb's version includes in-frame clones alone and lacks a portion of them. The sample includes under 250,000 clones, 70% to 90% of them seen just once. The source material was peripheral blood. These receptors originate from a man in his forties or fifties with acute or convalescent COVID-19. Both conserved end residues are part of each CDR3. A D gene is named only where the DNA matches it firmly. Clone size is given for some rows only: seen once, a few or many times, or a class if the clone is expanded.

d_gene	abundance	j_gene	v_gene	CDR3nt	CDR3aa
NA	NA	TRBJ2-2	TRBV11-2	TGTGCCAGCAGTCAAAACGGGGTCACCGGGGAGCTGTTTTTT	CASSQNGVTGELFF
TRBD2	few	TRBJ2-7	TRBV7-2	TGTGCCAGCAGCTCTAGGACTAGCGGGGGGCCCACCTCCTACGAGCAGTACTTC	CASSSRTSGGPTSYEQYF
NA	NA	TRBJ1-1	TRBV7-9	TGTGCCAGCAGCTTCGGACTGGTCGGTGAAGCTTTCTTT	CASSFGLVGEAFF
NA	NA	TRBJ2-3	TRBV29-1	TGCAGCGTTGCCCGCAGGGAGGCCGATACGCAGTATTTT	CSVARREADTQYF
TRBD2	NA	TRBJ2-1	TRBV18	TGTGCCAGCTCACCACTCAATCTGCTAGCGGGGCCAAACAATGAGCAGTTCTTC	CASSPLNLLAGPNNEQFF
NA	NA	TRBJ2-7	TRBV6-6	TGTGCCAGCCGAGCGGTGGTAGGGGAGCAGTACTTC	CASRAVVGEQYF
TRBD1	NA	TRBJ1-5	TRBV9	TGTGCCAGCAGCGTCGGGACAGCCACTAATCAGCCCCAGCATTTT	CASSVGTATNQPQHF
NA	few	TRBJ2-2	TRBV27	TGTGCCAGCAGTTTATGGCCGGGTGGGTCCGGGGAGCTGTTTTTT	CASSLWPGGSGELFF
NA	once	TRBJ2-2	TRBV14	TGTGCCAGCAGCCAAGCCAGAATCACCGGGGAGCTGTTTTTT	CASSQARITGELFF
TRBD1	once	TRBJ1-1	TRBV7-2	TGTGCCAGCAGCGCTTACAGGGGGAACACTGAAGCTTTCTTT	CASSAYRGNTEAFF
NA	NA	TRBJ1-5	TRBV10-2	TGCGCCAGCAGTCTACTGGCGGGGGAAGGTCAGCCCCAGCATTTT	CASSLLAGEGQPQHF
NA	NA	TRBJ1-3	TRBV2	TGTGCCAGCCTCCCGCGGACTGGAAACACCATATATTTT	CASLPRTGNTIYF
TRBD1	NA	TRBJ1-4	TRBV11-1	TGTGCCAGCAGCCACGGGCAGGGGGGAGAAAAACTGTTTTTT	CASSHGQGGEKLFF
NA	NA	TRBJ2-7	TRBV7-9	TGTGCCAGCAGCCAAAACTTCTACGAGCAGTACTTC	CASSQNFYEQYF
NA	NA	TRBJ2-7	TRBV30	TGTGCCTGGAGTTCTTCTTACGAGCAGTACTTC	CAWSSSYEQYF
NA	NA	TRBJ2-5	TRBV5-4	TGTGCCAGCAGCTTGTTAACGGGCGGGATCCAAGAGACCCAGTACTTC	CASSLLTGGIQETQYF
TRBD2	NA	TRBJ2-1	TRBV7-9	TGTGCCAGCAGTGGTCTAGCGGGAAACAATGAGCAGTTCTTC	CASSGLAGNNEQFF
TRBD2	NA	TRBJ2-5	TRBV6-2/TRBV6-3	TGTGCCAGCAGCTCGGGACTAGCGGGATACCAAGAGACCCAGTACTTC	CASSSGLAGYQETQYF
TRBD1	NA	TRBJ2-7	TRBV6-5	TGTGCCAGCAGTTCTTGGGACAGCTCCTACGAGCAGTACTTC	CASSSWDSSYEQYF
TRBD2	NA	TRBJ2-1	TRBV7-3	TGTGCCAGCAGTCCCGCTAGCGGGAAAAACAATGAGCAGTTCTTC	CASSPASGKNNEQFF
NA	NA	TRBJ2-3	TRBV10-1	TGCGCCAGCAGTGAGTGGGGCTCGACAGATACGCAGTATTTT	CASSEWGSTDTQYF
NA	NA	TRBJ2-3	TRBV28	TGTGCCAGCAGTTTTCGCAGGGTTAGGACAGATACGCAGTATTTT	CASSFRRVRTDTQYF
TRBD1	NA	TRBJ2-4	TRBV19	TGTGCCAGTAGTACCGGGGGACAGGGGTTTAAAAACATTCAGTACTTC	CASSTGGQGFKNIQYF
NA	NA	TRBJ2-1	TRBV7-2	TGTGCCAGCAGCAAGACTGAGGTGAGAGATGAGCAGTTCTTC	CASSKTEVRDEQFF
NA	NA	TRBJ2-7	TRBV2	TGTGCCAGCACCGAGTCGGGTTGGTCCTACGAGCAGTACTTC	CASTESGWSYEQYF
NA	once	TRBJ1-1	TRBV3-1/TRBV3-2	TGTGCCACCAACGTCAGGGACACTGAAGCTTTCTTT	CATNVRDTEAFF
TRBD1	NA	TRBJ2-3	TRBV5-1	TGCGCCAGCAGCTTAGACAGGGCGGTAGATACGCAGTATTTT	CASSLDRAVDTQYF
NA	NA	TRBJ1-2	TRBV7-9	TGTGCCAGCAGCTTCCTAACAGGGCTTGGCTACACCTTC	CASSFLTGLGYTF
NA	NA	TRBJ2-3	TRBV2	TGTGCCAGCTTCGAGCGCCGGAAACCAAAAACAGATACGCAGTATTTT	CASFERRKPKTDTQYF
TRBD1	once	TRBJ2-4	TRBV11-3	TGTGCCAGCAGCTCTAGACAGGGGGCGGGCAAAAACATTCAGTACTTC	CASSSRQGAGKNIQYF
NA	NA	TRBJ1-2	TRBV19	TGTGCCAGTAGTATATCCGACTATGGCTACACCTTC	CASSISDYGYTF
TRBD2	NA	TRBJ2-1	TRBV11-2	TGTGCCAGCAGCGGACAGCGGGGGGGCAGTGAGCAGTTCTTC	CASSGQRGGSEQFF
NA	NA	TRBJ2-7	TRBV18	TGTGCCAGCTCACCAGCGGGTTACTCCTACGAGCAGTACTTC	CASSPAGYSYEQYF
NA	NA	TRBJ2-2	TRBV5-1	TGCGCCAGCTACAGCCCAGCGGAGGACACCGGGGAGCTGTTTTTT	CASYSPAEDTGELFF
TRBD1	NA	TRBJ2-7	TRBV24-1	TGTGCCACCAGTGATACGGACAGGGATAAGTACTTC	CATSDTDRDKYF
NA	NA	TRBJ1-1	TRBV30	TGTGCCTGGAGTGTACTGGGGGGGACTGAAGCTTTCTTT	CAWSVLGGTEAFF
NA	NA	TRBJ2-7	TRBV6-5	TGTGCCAGCAGTTACGGTGACTTAGCCTACGAGCAGTACTTC	CASSYGDLAYEQYF
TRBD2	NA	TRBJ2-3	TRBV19	TGTGCCAGTAGTGAGAGGGGACTAGCGCTAAGCACAGATACGCAGTATTTT	CASSERGLALSTDTQYF
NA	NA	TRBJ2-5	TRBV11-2	TGTGCCAGCAGCCAGCAGGGCAGGGTACAGGAGACCCAGTACTTC	CASSQQGRVQETQYF
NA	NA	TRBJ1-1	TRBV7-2	TGTGCCAGCAGCTTACCTACGATTATGAACACTGAAGCTTTCTTT	CASSLPTIMNTEAFF
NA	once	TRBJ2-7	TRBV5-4	TGTGCCAGCAGCCGTGCGGGGAGGAACCCCTACGAGCAGTACTTC	CASSRAGRNPYEQYF
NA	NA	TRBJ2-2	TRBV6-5	TGTGCCAGCACCGGTAACAGGGTATTAGGCGGGGAGCTGTTTTTT	CASTGNRVLGGELFF
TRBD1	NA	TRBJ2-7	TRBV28	TGTGCCAGCAGCCCAGACAGGGGGCAGAACTACGAGCAGTACTTC	CASSPDRGQNYEQYF
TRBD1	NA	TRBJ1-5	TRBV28	TGTGCCAGCAGCCCCTCCGGGACAGGGTCGAGAGAGTCCCAGCATTTT	CASSPSGTGSRESQHF
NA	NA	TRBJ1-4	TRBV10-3	TGTGCCATCAGCGGGGGAACTAATGAAAAACTGTTTTTT	CAISGGTNEKLFF